Included here is one T cell receptor beta chain sequence, with context. The antigen is unknown. The PCR ran on 60 Vbeta and 13 Jbeta primers. As originally analysed: Later analysis identified 65 million to 80 million unique TCR beta chains, about 11 million shared. Here immunoSEQ multiplex PCR was the method, and the copy in TCRdb shows in-frame clones only, minus some. The V and J calls and clone size were taken over from that table, and D and trimming were inferred from the DNA. This table holds about 130,000 clones, about four fifths found once. The entry originates in a study of cytomegalovirus exposure and HLA in healthy donors. Looked up from germline, CDR1 is SGHRS and CDR2 is YFSETQ. The CDR3 consists of 18 residues. V lost 0 bases to trimming and J lost 0 bases; unmatched junction nucleotides: 8. Study-wide points: In a later analysis, parvovirus B19, influenza, CMV and Epstein-Barr virus appeared linked to several top co-occurrence clusters. Fewer N-insertions than the approximately 680-donor mean were reportedly shown by an Asian-associated ancestry cluster in a later analysis. Some V segments (TRBV6-2 and TRBV6-3 among them) were excluded as indistinguishable.

V gene TRBV5-1 combines with J gene TRBJ2-1; 8 bases fit TRBD2. The sample taken for sequencing was PBMCs. This sequence originates from a male donor in good health and CMV-seropositive. The chain's CDR3 is CASSLADTSGSSYNEQFF. CDR3 in DNA: TGCGCCAGCAGCTTGGCCGACACTAGCGGAAGCTCCTACAATGAGCAGTTCTTC.